This record covers a single T cell receptor (beta chain). As originally analysed: Amplification with reference gene primers provided the estimates of nucleated cell counts. Produced via immunoSEQ multiplex PCR; TCRdb's table is partial and in-frame only. The V and J calls and clone size come from that table; D and trimming were worked out from the DNA. The sample includes about 370,000 clones, 70% to 90% of them seen just once. Patients of the Seattle cohort, enrolled during active infection, were followed longitudinally. V shed 4 bases and J 5 bases; nucleotides not matched to a gene: 5. CDR1 is MNHEY and CDR2 is SMNVEV in the germline V gene (reference sequence). The CDR3 spans 13 residues. These data are taken from a study of blood T cell repertoires in COVID-19. Study-wide context: COVID-19 samples collected from the United States, Italy and Spain covered acute and convalescent phases.

This sequence joins TRBV27 and TRBJ2-7; 7 bases line up with TRBD2. Sequenced sample: peripheral blood. The receptor comes from a woman aged 25 to 39 with COVID-19, enrolled during active disease. The CDR3 loop reads CASSWEGSDEQYF. The CDR3 nucleotides are TGTGCCAGCAGTTGGGAGGGGTCGGACGAGCAGTACTTC.